A selection of T cell receptor beta chains follows, all from one sample in a study of cytomegalovirus exposure and HLA in healthy donors. Generated by immunoSEQ multiplex PCR, the TCRdb table keeps only in-frame clones and is missing some. The table includes hundreds of thousands of clones, more than 75% detected once. The specimen sequenced was PBMCs. Receptors were obtained from a woman aged 25 to 39 in good health and CMV-seropositive. CDR3s include the opening cysteine and the closing phenylalanine or tryptophan. Only part of the rows carry a size: once, few, many, or a class if the clone is expanded.

J gene,clone size,V gene,CDR3 protein
TRBJ2-3,NA,TRBV27,CASSLLAGGGTDTQYF
TRBJ1-1,NA,TRBV28,CASSFSGYTEAFF
TRBJ2-1,NA,TRBV5-1,CASSFGLAEQFF
TRBJ2-3,NA,TRBV6-5,CASRSRAGEGDTQYF
TRBJ1-2,NA,TRBV5-4,CASSPKRELNYGYTF
TRBJ2-7,NA,TRBV19,CASDGGYEQYF
TRBJ2-7,NA,TRBV4-1,CASSQDLSGRGREQYF
TRBJ1-1,NA,TRBV4-1,CASSSQAVEAFF
TRBJ1-1,NA,TRBV6-1,CASSEKAGLTEAFF
TRBJ1-3,NA,TRBV7-3,CASSGSASGNTIYF
TRBJ2-1,NA,TRBV5-1,CASSLGLAGVDYNEQFF
TRBJ1-1,NA,TRBV7-9,CASSQGRRENTEAFF
TRBJ2-7,medium-sized,TRBV11-3,CASGESSGNEQYF
TRBJ2-1,NA,TRBV19,CASSLWDNNEQFF
TRBJ2-1,NA,TRBV5-1,CASSLALADYNEQFF
TRBJ1-3,NA,TRBV29-1,CSVMTGSGNTIYF
TRBJ1-1,NA,TRBV9,CASSPVDGGTEAFF
TRBJ2-3,NA,TRBV2,CASRETQADTQYF
TRBJ2-7,NA,TRBV5-4,CASSPGLAQSYEQYF
TRBJ1-2,NA,TRBV11-3,CASSFAGEVYGYTF
TRBJ2-4,NA,TRBV4-1,CASSQEGLAGRNIQYF
TRBJ2-2,many,TRBV6-4,CASSSGGMNTGELFF
TRBJ2-2,NA,TRBV5-1,CASSSGQSSGELFF
TRBJ2-7,few,TRBV7-9,CASSPGYEQYF
TRBJ1-5,NA,TRBV28,CASSFSSGFNQPQHF
TRBJ2-7,NA,TRBV27,CASRPTGSPYEQYF
TRBJ1-1,once,TRBV6-1,CASSDGTGALNTEAFF
TRBJ2-3,NA,TRBV6-5,CASRPGLAGRDTQYF
TRBJ1-1,NA,TRBV9,CASSGTGVTEAFF
TRBJ2-7,NA,TRBV28,CASSSGTGFFVYEQYF
TRBJ2-3,NA,TRBV7-9,CASSLVETGGTQYF
TRBJ2-2,NA,TRBV27,CASSLQPGPHTGELFF
TRBJ1-1,NA,TRBV19,CASILGRGGTEAFF
TRBJ2-1,NA,TRBV27,CASSPKQGKSYNEQFF
TRBJ2-4,NA,TRBV7-2,CASSLDRGGIQYF
TRBJ2-1,NA,TRBV4-1,CASSLRALGYNEQFF
TRBJ2-2,few,TRBV5-4,CASTVNGIDTGELFF
TRBJ2-1,NA,TRBV2,CASSDVSGAVWNEQFF